This T cell receptor beta chain was observed in a study of post-analysis software for immune sequencing data. Study information: Clinical courses comprised relapsing-remitting, secondary progressive and progressive-relapsing multiple sclerosis. Study results and caveats: Versus controls, multiple sclerosis patients showed significantly lower diversity (normalized Chao1). A few TRBV segments appeared more often in patients than in controls, and TRBV5-6, TRBV5-1 and TRBV20-1 were among these.

Unique molecular identifiers had been added to the TCR beta cDNA libraries. TCRdb fed the PCR reads into MiXCR, producing one record per CDR3 protein. The table has about 820,000 distinct CDR3 sequences, 53% seen once. The V gene's germline CDR1 is MNHNY and CDR2 SVGAGI (reference sequence). Trimming took off 7 bases at V and 11 bases at J, with 20 bases between the two ends. The CDR3 loop spans 13 amino acids. Note on this clonotype: Its cognate antigen is unknown.

The receptor was derived from a girl aged 10-17 years with multiple sclerosis. This chain uses TRBV6-6 with TRBJ2-5; no reliable D call. What was sequenced was blood. The CDR3 here is CASMFRGFQEQYF. CDR3 bases: TGTGCCAGCATGTTCCGAGGTTTTCAGGAGCAGTACTTC.